What follows are 22 T cell receptor beta chains derived from one specimen sequenced in a study of blood T cells in healthy people across ages. Then a second PCR, running roughly 7 to 11 cycles, was carried out with a sample-barcoded 5' primer and a J-beta primer mix. TCRdb re-called the 5' RACE reads through MiXCR, storing one row per CDR3 protein. The sample consists of about 1.8 million distinct CDR3 sequences, just under 50% of them appearing once. The specimen sequenced was blood. The receptors were gathered from a woman between 40 and 50 years old in good health.

This clonotype occurred a few times. The rearrangement joins TRBV10-3 to TRBJ1-5; a possible D gene is TRBD1 (5 bases). Germline V gene data show CDR1 as ENHRY and CDR2 as SYGVKD. The ends were cut back, 5 bases at V and 0 bases at J, with 11 bases in the middle. CDR3 length equals 15 residues. The CDR3, as DNA: TGTGCCATCAGTCCTGACAGTTATAGCAATCAGCCCCAGCATTTT. Translated: CAISPDSYSNQPQHF.

In its sample, this clonotype was seen a few times. The CDR3 DNA sequence: TGTGCCACCAGCAGAGTGGGACTAGCGGGGCAAGAGACCCAGTACTTC. Residues: CATSRVGLAGQETQYF. The chain recombines TRBV15 with TRBJ2-5, with TRBD2 matching 13 bases. This CDR3 region has 16 residues. J gave up 2 bases and V 1 base, and 1 base lay outside the gene matches. Germline V gene sequence: CDR1 LNHNV, CDR2 YYDKDF (reference sequence).

This chain joins TRBV18 and TRBJ2-3; a weak D match, TRBD1 (5 bases). V was pared by 1 base and J by 5 bases, with 10 bases between. This CDR3 region has 14 residues. Per the germline V gene, CDR1 is KGHSH and CDR2 is LQKENI. CDR3 nucleotides: TGTGCCAGCTCACCACAGGGGCTAAAAGATACGCAGTATTTT. Its translation: CASSPQGLKDTQYF.

The rearrangement uses TRBV7-2 and TRBJ2-5; 7 bases align to TRBD2. V trimming: 5 bases; J trimming: 4 bases; junction bases outside the gene matches: 10. From germline, CDR1 is SGHTA and CDR2 FQGNSA. This CDR3 region has 15 residues. CDR3 in DNA: TGTGCCAGCAGCCCTGAGGGGAGGGCCGGAGAGACCCAGTACTTC. This encodes CASSPEGRAGETQYF. The whole variable domain, remainder taken from reference TRBV7-2 and TRBJ2-5, is GAGVSQSPSNKVTEKGKDVELRCDPISGHTALYWYRQSLGQGLEFLIYFQGNSAPDKSGLPSDRFSAERTGGSVSTLTIQRTQQEDSAVYLCASSPEGRAGETQYFGPGTRLLVL.

J is TRBJ2-5 and V is TRBV5-6, with 10 bases that match TRBD2. Germline assignment: CDR1 SGHDT and CDR2 YYEEEE. V gave up 2 bases and J gave up 5 bases; unmatched junction bases: 3. This CDR3 contains 14 residues. The DNA of the CDR3 is TGTGCCAGCAGCTTTGTTAGCGGGGGGGAGACCCAGTACTTC. It specifies CASSFVSGGETQYF.

This clonotype was seen only a few times. The chain joins TRBV5-5 to TRBJ1-5; 7 bases agree with TRBD1. Germline V lookup: CDR1 SGHKS, CDR2 YYEKEE (reference sequence). V shed 2 bases, J shed 3 bases, and the junction held 11 bases outside the gene matches. The CDR3 spans 17 residues. The CDR3 nucleotides are TGTGCCAGCAGCTTAAGGGGGACGGGACAGTTCAATCAGCCCCAGCATTTT. Translating gives CASSLRGTGQFNQPQHF.

There are a few counts of this clonotype. One base away lies a much larger clone, so this may be a sequencing read error. The chain couples TRBV29-1 to TRBJ2-5; D remains unclear. V was clipped by 6 bases and J by 2 bases, with 10 bases between them. The CDR3 spans 12 residues. The germline CDR1 and CDR2 sequences are SQVTM and ANQGSEA. CDR3 sequence reads: CSVRATQETQYF. For the CDR3, the DNA is TGCAGCGTCCGGGCTACACAAGAGACCCAGTACTTC.

The chain carries TRBV6-2 or TRBV6-3 and TRBJ2-7; D is undetermined. Looked up from germline, CDR1 is MNHEY and CDR2 is SVGEGT. The CDR3 covers 16 residues. The germline V and J ends were trimmed by 10 bases and 3 bases, with 25 bases remaining between them. CDR3 residues: CATSRLAVTLFYEQYF. The DNA for the CDR3 is TGTGCCACTTCCCGACTGGCGGTAACACTCTTCTACGAGCAGTACTTC.

V usage is TRBV6-1 and J usage is TRBJ2-3, with unresolved D. Trimming pared 5 bases from V and 0 bases from J, leaving 12 bases between. The CDR3 sequence is 15 residues long. Germline loops: CDR1 MNHNS, CDR2 SASEGT. The CDR3 DNA follows: TGTGCCAGCAGTTTCGCCACTTACAGCACAGATACGCAGTATTTT. Protein sequence: CASSFATYSTDTQYF.

The chain employs TRBV3-1 and TRBJ2-1; D unresolved. Germline assignment: CDR1 LGHDT and CDR2 YNNKEL (reference sequence). The CDR3 loop spans 15 amino acids. V lost 0 bases, J lost 4 bases, and 10 bases lay in between. CDR3 sequence (DNA): TGTGCCAGCAGCCAAGATGGTCTAGGGTACAATGAGCAGTTCTTC. The encoded protein is CASSQDGLGYNEQFF.

The gene calls are TRBV5-8 and TRBJ1-2; possibly TRBD1 for D (6 bases). The CDR3 has 13 amino acids. V was pared by 5 bases and J by 8 bases, with 16 bases between. Germline CDR1 SGHTS, CDR2 YDEGEE. The CDR3 region is CASSHVPGEGYTF. The DNA for the CDR3 is TGTGCCAGCAGTCATGTACCAGGGGAGGGCTACACCTTC.

The chain joins TRBV7-9 to TRBJ1-1; weak D call: TRBD1 (5 bases). Germline V gives CDR1 SEHNR, CDR2 FQNEAQ (reference sequence). V lost 2 bases to trimming and J lost 4 bases, with 14 bases between them. The CDR3 is 15 amino acids. DNA of the CDR3: TGTGCCAGCAGCTTAACTGAGACAGCGAGCACTGAAGCTTTCTTT. Encoded protein: CASSLTETASTEAFF.

This clonotype was seen a few times. V and J are TRBV4-2 and TRBJ2-7, with no clear D. Germline-derived CDR1 and CDR2 are LGHNA and YNFKEQ. The CDR3 loop spans 13 amino acids. V was trimmed by 0 bases and J by 4 bases, leaving 7 bases between them. CDR3 in amino acids: CASSQEQTYEQYF. The CDR3 DNA follows: TGTGCCAGCAGCCAAGAACAGACTTACGAGCAGTACTTC.

This rearrangement joins TRBV4-1 to TRBJ1-1; TRBD1 aligns across 11 bases. Germline V gene lookup returns CDR1 MGHRA and CDR2 YSYEKL. This CDR3 comprises 17 residues. The V segment lost 4 bases and the J segment 0 bases; nucleotides outside the gene matches: 7. The CDR3 reads CASSPGQGAAVNTEAFF. As DNA, the CDR3 is TGCGCCAGCAGCCCCGGACAGGGGGCCGCGGTGAACACTGAAGCTTTCTTT.

This chain connects TRBV29-1 to TRBJ2-1, with TRBD2 as a possible D gene (5 bases). The germline V gene encodes CDR1 SQVTM and CDR2 ANQGSEA. This CDR3 region has 12 residues. V was clipped by 2 bases and J by 7 bases, with 9 bases between them. CDR3 bases: TGCAGCGTTGAATCCGGGGTAAATGAGCAGTTCTTC. Translated, it gives CSVESGVNEQFF.

The V and J genes are TRBV3-1 and TRBJ2-3; possible D gene TRBD2, 6 bases. The germline V gene encodes CDR1 LGHDT and CDR2 YNNKEL (reference sequence). This CDR3 is built from 18 residues. V was clipped by 1 base and J by 2 bases, with 19 bases between them. CDR3 bases: TGTGCCAGCAGCCAAGGTGGGCTAGCGAGGGGATACACAGATACGCAGTATTTT. Residues: CASSQGGLARGYTDTQYF.

This chain connects TRBV6-2 or TRBV6-3 to TRBJ2-6; 7 bases map to TRBD1. The CDR3 extends over 16 amino acids. Germline V lookup: CDR1 MNHEY, CDR2 SVGEGT. V gave up 2 bases and J gave up 2 bases; unmatched junction bases: 3. The CDR3 nucleotides are TGTGCCAGCAGTTACAACAGGGGCACTGGGGCCAACGTCCTGACTTTC. This encodes CASSYNRGTGANVLTF.

V gene TRBV4-3 combines with J gene TRBJ2-7, with a possible D match to TRBD2 (6 bases). This CDR3 comprises 15 residues. V was trimmed by 0 bases and J by 4 bases, leaving 13 bases between them. The germline V gene has CDR1 LGHNA and CDR2 YSLEER. The CDR3, as DNA: TGCGCCAGCAGCCAAGACTTGGGACTTATATACGAGCAGTACTTC. Its protein is CASSQDLGLIYEQYF.

In its sample, this clonotype was seen a few times. The rearrangement joins TRBV14 to TRBJ2-7; the D is unclear. Trimming took 5 bases from V and 4 from J, leaving 9 bases between them. Per germline, CDR1 SGHDN and CDR2 FVKESK. The CDR3 runs 12 residues. CDR3 DNA: TGTGCCAGCAGCAGCCTTCGGTACGAGCAGTACTTC. Translation gives CASSSLRYEQYF.

This clonotype turned up a few times. This sequence joins TRBV7-9 and TRBJ2-1; 10 bases line up with TRBD1. The germline V gene has CDR1 SEHNR and CDR2 FQNEAQ (reference sequence). V lost 5 bases to trimming and J lost 7 bases; unmatched junction nucleotides: 5. The CDR3 totals 14 residues. The CDR3 coding sequence is TGTGCCAGCAGCCATGGACAGGGGGGAAATGAGCAGTTCTTC. This gives the protein CASSHGQGGNEQFF.

The chain uses TRBV5-6 and TRBJ2-4; the match to TRBD1 covers 7 bases. Germline values: CDR1 SGHDT, CDR2 YYEEEE. The CDR3 consists of 15 residues. V lost 3 bases and J lost 13; bases outside the gene matches: 16. CDR3 in amino acids: CASSSGQVKLYEQYF. The CDR3 DNA follows: TGTGCCAGCAGCTCAGGACAGGTTAAGTTGTATGAGCAGTACTTC.

V and J are TRBV29-1 and TRBJ2-1, with 9 positions matching TRBD1. Gene TRBJ2-7 matches the end of the DNA better, so the J call may be wrong. Germline lookup yields CDR1 SQVTM and CDR2 ANQGSEA. This CDR3 has 14 residues. The CDR3: CSVDPPGQGAEQYF. CDR3 nucleotides: TGCAGCGTTGACCCACCGGGACAGGGTGCTGAGCAGTACTTC.